The rows below give T cell receptor beta chains drawn from one sample of a study of molecular identifiers for immune sequencing clone quantification. TCRdb called the PCR reads again in MiXCR, with one record for every CDR3 protein. The sample lists about 320,000 distinct CDR3 sequences, about 21% occurring once. Sequencing was carried out using naive CD8+ T cells from blood, with Jurkat cell RNA spiked in. These receptors originate from a human donor in good health. Some libraries in this study had Jurkat cell RNA spiked in. CDR3s include the opening cysteine and the closing phenylalanine or tryptophan. D genes are given only for firm matches. Some rows have no size entry. The others give once, few or many, or a class for an expanded clone.

abundance	j_gene	d_gene	v_gene	CDR3nt	CDR3aa
few	TRBJ2-7	TRBD2	TRBV29-1	TGCAGCGTTGAAGGGACTAGCGGGGGGCCTTACGAGCAGTACTTC	CSVEGTSGGPYEQYF
NA	TRBJ1-1	NA	TRBV20-1	TGCAGTGCTAGAGATTTGCAGGGGCTGGGCACTGAAGCTTTCTTT	CSARDLQGLGTEAFF
few	TRBJ2-3	TRBD2	TRBV3-1	TGTGCCAGCAGCCGAATAGCGGGGGTGGGCACAGATACGCAGTATTTT	CASSRIAGVGTDTQYF
few	TRBJ2-3	TRBD1	TRBV6-2/TRBV6-3	TGTGCCAGCAGTTACTCGGGACAGCCCACAGATACGCAGTATTTT	CASSYSGQPTDTQYF
NA	TRBJ1-5	TRBD1	TRBV29-1	TGCAGCGTTGCAACAGGGGATCTCAATCAGCCCCAGCATTTT	CSVATGDLNQPQHF
many	TRBJ2-3	NA	TRBV4-1	TGCGCCAGCAGCCAATCAGGGAAGAGGGGGGATACGCAGTATTTT	CASSQSGKRGDTQYF
many	TRBJ1-5	NA	TRBV27	TGTGCCAGCAGTTTAATGGGGGATCAGCCCCAGCATTTT	CASSLMGDQPQHF
many	TRBJ2-2	NA	TRBV7-2	TGTGCCAGCAGCTTAGTTATAGCTACAGACTTCACCGGGGAGCTGTTTTTT	CASSLVIATDFTGELFF
many	TRBJ1-5	NA	TRBV6-1	TGTGCCAGCAGTGATACACTCTCGGTCCTCCTGGAAGATCAGCCCCAGCATTTT	CASSDTLSVLLEDQPQHF
NA	TRBJ2-7	TRBD2	TRBV10-2	TGCGCCAGCAGAGATTCTAGCGGGGGGGCCTACGAGCAGTACTTC	CASRDSSGGAYEQYF
NA	TRBJ2-7	TRBD1	TRBV30	TGTGCCTGGAGTGACCCAGGGACAGGGAACCTGTACGAGCAGTGCTTC	CAWSDPGTGNLYEQCF
NA	TRBJ2-6	NA	TRBV11-2	TGTGCCAGCAGCTTAATCTGGGATTACTCTGGGGCCAACGTCCTGACTTTC	CASSLIWDYSGANVLTF
many	TRBJ2-7	NA	TRBV24-1	TGTGCCACCCAGTACGGGAACGAGCAGTACTTC	CATQYGNEQYF
many	TRBJ2-1	NA	TRBV6-2/TRBV6-3	TGTGCCAGCAGTCCCCCCCTTGGTCCCTACAATGAGCAGTTCTTC	CASSPPLGPYNEQFF
many	TRBJ2-2	NA	TRBV14	TGTGCCAGCAGCCAAACGACAAGAAACACCGGGGAGCTGTTTTTT	CASSQTTRNTGELFF
many	TRBJ2-2	NA	TRBV29-1	TGCAGCGCCGCGCCGGGGACCCAAAGGACCGGGGAGCTGTTTTTT	CSAAPGTQRTGELFF
NA	TRBJ2-5	NA	TRBV9	TGTGCCAGCTGCCTGGACTTCCAAGAGACCCAGTACTTC	CASCLDFQETQYF
many	TRBJ1-2	TRBD1	TRBV6-2/TRBV6-3	TGTGCCAGCAGTGCCGGGACAGGGGGTACCTATGGCTACACCTTC	CASSAGTGGTYGYTF
many	TRBJ1-1	TRBD1	TRBV13	TGTGCCAGCAGCTTCGGACAGGGAGGAAATTTTGAAGCTTTCTTT	CASSFGQGGNFEAFF
many	TRBJ1-3	TRBD1	TRBV7-9	TGTGCCAGCAGCCAGACAGGGGCTGGAAACACCATATATTTT	CASSQTGAGNTIYF
many	TRBJ1-5	NA	TRBV24-1	TGTGCCACCAGTGATTTGCCCCATAGGGATCAGCCCCAGCATTTT	CATSDLPHRDQPQHF
NA	TRBJ2-3	TRBD2	TRBV7-8	TGTGCCAGCAGCATAGCCGGGACTAGCGGCACAGATACGCAGTATTTT	CASSIAGTSGTDTQYF
NA	TRBJ2-7	NA	TRBV19	TGTGCCAGTAGTACTGGAGGGCGGGGATTCTACGAGCAGTACTTC	CASSTGGRGFYEQYF
many	TRBJ1-5	TRBD1	TRBV13	TGTGCCAGCAGCTCATCGGACAGGGGGATAGCTCAGCCCCAGCATTTT	CASSSSDRGIAQPQHF
NA	TRBJ2-3	TRBD2	TRBV2	TGTGCCACGGTGACTAGCGGGACCTTCACAGATACGCAGTATTTT	CATVTSGTFTDTQYF
few	TRBJ2-2	NA	TRBV12-5	TGTGCTAGTGGCCCTACCCCCCGAGGGGTAGTCACCGGGGAGCTGTTTTTT	CASGPTPRGVVTGELFF
NA	TRBJ2-5	TRBD2	TRBV4-3	TGCGCCAGCGGCCAAGATTGGGCTAGCGGGGGGCACCAAGAGACCCAGTACTTC	CASGQDWASGGHQETQYF
few	TRBJ2-5	NA	TRBV4-3	TGCGCCAGCAGCCAAGATTTAGGGCGGACCCAGTACTTC	CASSQDLGRTQYF
NA	TRBJ2-1	NA	TRBV19	TGTGCCAGTAGTATGTCCGGGGCGACCTACAATGAGCAGTTCTTC	CASSMSGATYNEQFF
many	TRBJ2-3	NA	TRBV4-3	TGCGCCAGCAGCCAGTTTTCTCTCTCCGTTGGACAGAACACAGATACGCAGTATTTT	CASSQFSLSVGQNTDTQYF
few	TRBJ2-3	TRBD1	TRBV18	TGTGCCAGCTCACCGGAGAGACAGGGGGCCACAGATACGCAGTATTTT	CASSPERQGATDTQYF
many	TRBJ2-2	NA	TRBV7-3	TGTGCCAGCAGCCGACTAGTACCCGGGGAGCTGTTTTTT	CASSRLVPGELFF
many	TRBJ1-5	TRBD1	TRBV30	TGTGCCTCCCGACAGGGGGGTCAGCCCCAGCATTTT	CASRQGGQPQHF
many	TRBJ1-1	NA	TRBV4-3	TGCGCCAGCAGCCAAGTCCCCCATGTTGAGGCTTTCTTT	CASSQVPHVEAFF
few	TRBJ2-1	TRBD2	TRBV7-9	TGTGCCAGCAGCCCGAGGACTAGCGGGAGCTACAATGAGCAGTTCTTC	CASSPRTSGSYNEQFF
few	TRBJ2-7	TRBD2	TRBV27	TGTGCCAGCAGTGAGACTAGCGGGAATACGTACGAGCAGTACTTC	CASSETSGNTYEQYF
many	TRBJ1-2	NA	TRBV29-1	TGCAGCGTTCGGAGGCAGGCCGGCTATGGCTACACCTTC	CSVRRQAGYGYTF